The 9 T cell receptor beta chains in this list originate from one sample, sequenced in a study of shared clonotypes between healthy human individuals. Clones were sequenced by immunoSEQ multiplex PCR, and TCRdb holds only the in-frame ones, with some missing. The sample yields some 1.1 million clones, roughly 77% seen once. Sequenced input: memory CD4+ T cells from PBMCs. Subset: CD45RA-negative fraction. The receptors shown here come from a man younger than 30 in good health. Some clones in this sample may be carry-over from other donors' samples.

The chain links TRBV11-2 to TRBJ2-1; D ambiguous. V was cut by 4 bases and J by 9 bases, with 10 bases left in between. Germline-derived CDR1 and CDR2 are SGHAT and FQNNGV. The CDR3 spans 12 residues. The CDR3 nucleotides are TGTGCCAGCAGCTCGGCCTGGGGTGAGCAGTTCTTC. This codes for CASSSAWGEQFF.

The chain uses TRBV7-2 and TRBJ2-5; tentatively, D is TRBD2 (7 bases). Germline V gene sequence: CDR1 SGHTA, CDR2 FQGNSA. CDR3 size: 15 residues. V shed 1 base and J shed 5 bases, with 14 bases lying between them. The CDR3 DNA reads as TGTGCCAGCAGCTTAGTCGGGGGGCGCGTGGAGACCCAGTACTTC. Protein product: CASSLVGGRVETQYF.

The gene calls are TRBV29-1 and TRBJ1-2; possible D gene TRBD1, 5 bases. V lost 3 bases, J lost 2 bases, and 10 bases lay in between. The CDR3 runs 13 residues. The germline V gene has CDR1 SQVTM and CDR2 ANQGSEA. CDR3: CSVDPGRNYGYTF. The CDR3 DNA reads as TGCAGCGTTGACCCGGGACGGAACTATGGCTACACCTTC.

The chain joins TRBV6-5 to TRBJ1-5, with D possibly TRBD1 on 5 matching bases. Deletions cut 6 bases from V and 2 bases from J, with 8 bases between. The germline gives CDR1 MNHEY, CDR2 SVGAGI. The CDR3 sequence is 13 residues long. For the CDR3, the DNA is TGTGCCAGCAGCCAGACAGGCAATCAGCCCCAGCATTTT. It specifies CASSQTGNQPQHF.

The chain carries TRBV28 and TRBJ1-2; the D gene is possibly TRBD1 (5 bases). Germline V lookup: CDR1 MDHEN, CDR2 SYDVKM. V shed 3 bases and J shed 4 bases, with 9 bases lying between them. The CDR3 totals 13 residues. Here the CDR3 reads CASSFGGAYGYTF. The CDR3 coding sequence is TGTGCCAGCAGTTTTGGAGGGGCCTATGGCTACACCTTC.

DNA for the CDR3: TGCGCCAGCAGTCCAGATACAGATACGCAGTATTTT. It specifies CASSPDTDTQYF. The V gene is TRBV5-1, the J gene TRBJ2-3; no clear D gene. Germline CDR1 SGHRS, CDR2 YFSETQ. Trimming pared 5 bases from V and 3 bases from J, leaving 7 bases between. This CDR3 is 12 amino acids long. The complete variable domain, with remaining parts taken from reference TRBV5-1 and TRBJ2-3, reads KAGVTQTPRYLIKTRGQQVTLSCSPISGHRSVSWYQQTPGQGLQFLFEYFSETQRNKGNFPGRFSGRQFSNSRSEMNVSTLELGDSALYLCASSPDTDTQYFGPGTRLTVL.

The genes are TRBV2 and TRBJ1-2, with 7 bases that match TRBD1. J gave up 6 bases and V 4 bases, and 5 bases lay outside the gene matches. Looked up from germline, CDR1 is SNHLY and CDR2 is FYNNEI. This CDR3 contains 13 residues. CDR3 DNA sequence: TGTGCCAGCAGTGGACTAGACAGGGATGGCTACACCTTC. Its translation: CASSGLDRDGYTF.

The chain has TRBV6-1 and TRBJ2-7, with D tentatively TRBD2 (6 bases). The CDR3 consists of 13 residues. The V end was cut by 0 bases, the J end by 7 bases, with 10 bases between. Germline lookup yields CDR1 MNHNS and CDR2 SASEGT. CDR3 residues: CASSEAYAGEQYF. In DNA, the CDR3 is TGTGCCAGCAGTGAAGCTTATGCGGGGGAGCAGTACTTC.

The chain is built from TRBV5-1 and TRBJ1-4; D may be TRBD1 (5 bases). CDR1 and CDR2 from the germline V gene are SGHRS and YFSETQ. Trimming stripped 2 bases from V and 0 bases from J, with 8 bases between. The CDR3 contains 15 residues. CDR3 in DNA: TGCGCCAGCAGCTTTCAGGGCGCAACTAATGAAAAACTGTTTTTT. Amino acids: CASSFQGATNEKLFF. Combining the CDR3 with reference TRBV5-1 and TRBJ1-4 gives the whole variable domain KAGVTQTPRYLIKTRGQQVTLSCSPISGHRSVSWYQQTPGQGLQFLFEYFSETQRNKGNFPGRFSGRQFSNSRSEMNVSTLELGDSALYLCASSFQGATNEKLFFGSGTQLSVL.